This record covers a single T cell receptor beta chain. The sample belongs to a study of blood T cell repertoires in COVID-19. Sequencing used immunoSEQ multiplex PCR; TCRdb keeps in-frame clones, though not all of them. The sample lists about 350,000 clones; about 90% were seen once. Deletions cut 4 bases from V and 13 bases from J, with 8 bases between. The V gene's germline CDR1 is MDHEN and CDR2 SYDVKM. CDR3 length: 11 residues. The V call is TRBV28, the J call TRBJ1-6; D is uncertain. Sequenced: peripheral blood. The receptor was isolated from a woman in her 70s with COVID-19, enrolled during active disease. The CDR3 region is CASSSRVPLHF. The CDR3, as DNA: TGTGCCAGCAGTTCCCGGGTTCCCCTCCACTTT.